This record looks at one TCR beta chain sequence and its context. Clones were read by immunoSEQ multiplex PCR, and TCRdb kept only the in-frame ones, dropping some. The sample lists around 220,000 clones, roughly nine tenths seen once, with more than 8.5% in the top ten. The sample is drawn from a study of blood T cell repertoires in COVID-19. Overall study context: Material from acute and convalescent COVID-19 was sourced from the United States, Italy and Spain. Sources were T cells, B-cell-depleted T cells, or PBMCs; the material itself was cDNA or gDNA.

CDR3 length: 13 residues. Trimming removed 5 bases from V and 5 bases from J, with 12 bases in between. Per germline, CDR1 SGHAT and CDR2 FQDESV (reference sequence). The TCR comes from a woman aged 45-59 years with COVID-19, enrolled during active disease. The sequencing input was peripheral blood. This chain uses TRBV11-1 with TRBJ2-5; weak D call: TRBD1 (5 bases). As DNA, the CDR3 is TGTGCCAGCAGCCCCTGGGGCGAGGAGACCCAGTACTTC. Translation: CASSPWGEETQYF. Using reference TRBV11-1 and TRBJ2-5 for the parts outside the CDR3, the full variable domain is EAEVAQSPRYKITEKSQAVAFWCDPISGHATLYWYRQILGQGPELLVQFQDESVVDDSQLPKDRFSAERLKGVDSTLKIQPAELGDSAMYLCASSPWGEETQYFGPGTRLLVL.